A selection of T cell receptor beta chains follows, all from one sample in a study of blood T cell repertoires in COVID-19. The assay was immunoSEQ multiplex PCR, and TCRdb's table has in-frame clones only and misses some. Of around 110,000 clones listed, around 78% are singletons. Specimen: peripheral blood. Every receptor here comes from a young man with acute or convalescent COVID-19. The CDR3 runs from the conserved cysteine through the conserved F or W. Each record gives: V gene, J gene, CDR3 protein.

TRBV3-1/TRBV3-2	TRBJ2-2	CASSQLVSLHAAGELFF
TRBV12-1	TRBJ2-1	CASSFGRLAGGPGEQFF
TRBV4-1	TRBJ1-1	CASSLGGDEAFF
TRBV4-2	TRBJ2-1	CASSPGGATDEQFF
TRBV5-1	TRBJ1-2	CASSSGGILSGGGTAGYTF
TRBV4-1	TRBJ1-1	CASSPAGVNTEAFF
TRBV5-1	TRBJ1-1	CASSLDRVNTEAFF
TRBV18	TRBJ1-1	CASSPGSRGLNTEAFF
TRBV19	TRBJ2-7	CASSILRTSRSEQYF
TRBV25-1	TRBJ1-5	CASSEKGSGDQPQHF
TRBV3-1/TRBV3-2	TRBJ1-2	CASSQAVLHYGYTF
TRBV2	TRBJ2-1	CASSYKPRVDEQFF
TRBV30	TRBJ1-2	CAWSKDVLDGYTF
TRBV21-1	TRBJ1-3	CANPEGVNGNTIYF
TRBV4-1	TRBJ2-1	CASSPGVGRVVNEQFF
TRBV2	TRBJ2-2	CASRAGGGVGELFF
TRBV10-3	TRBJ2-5	CATGGVIQETQYF
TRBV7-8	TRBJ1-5	CASSLRGYQPQHF
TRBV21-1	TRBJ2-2	CASSKEGKRELYTGELFF
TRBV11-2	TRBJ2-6	CASSLHRGTGANVLTF
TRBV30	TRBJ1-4	CAWSVRYNEKLFF
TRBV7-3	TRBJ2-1	CASSLTGQGAYNEQFF
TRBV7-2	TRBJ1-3	CASSLDAVAGNTIYF
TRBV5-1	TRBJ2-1	CASSLGTGNYNEQFF
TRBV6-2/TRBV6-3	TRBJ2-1	CASSPANEQFF
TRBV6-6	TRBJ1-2	CASSYGRINYGYTF
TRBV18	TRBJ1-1	CASSPGKQGVNTEAFF
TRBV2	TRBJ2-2	CASGLRQAGELFF
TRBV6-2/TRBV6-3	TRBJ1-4	CASSYVSGGADEKLFF
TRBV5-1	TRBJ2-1	CASSAGGNEQFF
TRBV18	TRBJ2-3	CASSRPGTDTQYF
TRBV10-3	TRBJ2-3	CAIMGGSTDTQYF
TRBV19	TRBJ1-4	CASKASHSGGNEKLFF
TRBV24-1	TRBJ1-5	CATSDWDSPGPQHF
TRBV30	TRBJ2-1	CAWSVSRLAGDNEQFF
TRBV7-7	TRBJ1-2	CASSPLGSNYGYTF
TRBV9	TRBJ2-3	CASSVAWGEGTQYF
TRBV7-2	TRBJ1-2	CASSLGSRGTGGYTF
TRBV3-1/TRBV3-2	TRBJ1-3	CASAGQGNTIYF
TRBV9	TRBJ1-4	CASSEGSRGEKLFF
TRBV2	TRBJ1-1	CASTTGNLGLTEAFF
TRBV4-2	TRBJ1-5	CASSRELFGGNQPQHF
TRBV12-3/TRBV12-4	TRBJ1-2	CASSRGIYGYTF
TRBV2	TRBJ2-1	CASRPPSAGVRNEQFF
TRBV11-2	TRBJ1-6	CASSLEGQQNSPLHF
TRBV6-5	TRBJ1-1	CASVQGRSNTEAFF
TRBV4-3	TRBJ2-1	CASSQERVGNEQFF
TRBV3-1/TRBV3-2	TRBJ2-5	CASSQDVIAGGRETQYF
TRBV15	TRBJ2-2	CATSKLAGEGGELFF
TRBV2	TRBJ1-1	CASIWDRGRRTEAFF
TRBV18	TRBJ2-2	CASSEGWRTGELFF
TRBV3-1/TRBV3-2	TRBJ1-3	CASSPSGSGNTIYF